This T cell receptor beta chain is from a study of blood T cell repertoires in COVID-19. On the study more broadly: Whether acute or convalescent, the COVID-19 samples came from the United States, Italy and Spain. T cells, B-cell-depleted T cells, or PBMCs provided the cDNA or gDNA that served as material.

Under the authors' procedure: Nucleated cell number was recorded as an estimate derived from reference gene primer amplification. Only in-frame clones appear in the TCRdb table, and some are missing; sequencing was by immunoSEQ multiplex PCR. V and J calls and clone size come straight from that table; D and trimming were deduced from the DNA. The sample gives 150,000 or so clones, about nine tenths of which show up once; around 6.1% is in the top ten. The CDR3 has 11 amino acids. V lost 5 bases, J lost 5 bases, and 9 bases lay in between. From germline, CDR1 is DFQATT and CDR2 SNEGSKA (reference sequence).

This TCR was sampled from a man older than 75 with acute or convalescent COVID-19. Sequenced material: peripheral blood. The V and J genes are TRBV20-1 and TRBJ1-2; tentatively, D is TRBD1 (5 bases). The CDR3 loop reads CSASQGYGYTF. The CDR3 DNA reads TGCAGTGCTTCCCAGGGTTATGGCTACACCTTC.